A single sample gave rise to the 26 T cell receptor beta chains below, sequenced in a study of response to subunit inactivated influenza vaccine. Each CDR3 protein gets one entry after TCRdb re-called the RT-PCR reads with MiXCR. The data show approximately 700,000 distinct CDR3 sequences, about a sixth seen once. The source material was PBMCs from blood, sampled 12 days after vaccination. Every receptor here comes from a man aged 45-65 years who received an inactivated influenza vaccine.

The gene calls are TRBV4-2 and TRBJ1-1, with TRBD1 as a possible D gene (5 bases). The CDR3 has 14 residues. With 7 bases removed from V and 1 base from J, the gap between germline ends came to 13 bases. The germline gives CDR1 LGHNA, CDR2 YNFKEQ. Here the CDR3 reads CASTTVGGNTEAFF. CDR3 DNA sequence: TGTGCCAGCACCACCGTCGGGGGGAACACTGAAGCTTTCTTT.

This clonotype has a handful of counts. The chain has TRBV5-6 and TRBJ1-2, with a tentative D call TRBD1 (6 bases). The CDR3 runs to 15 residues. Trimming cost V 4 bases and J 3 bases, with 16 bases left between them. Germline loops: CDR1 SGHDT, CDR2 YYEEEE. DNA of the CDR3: TGTGCCAGCAGCGAGGACAGCCGATTTGACTATGGCTACACCTTC. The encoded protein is CASSEDSRFDYGYTF. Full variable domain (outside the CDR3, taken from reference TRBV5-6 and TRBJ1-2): DAGVTQSPTHLIKTRGQQVTLRCSPKSGHDTVSWYQQALGQGPQFIFQYYEEEERQRGNFPDRFSGHQFPNYSSELNVNALLLGDSALYLCASSEDSRFDYGYTFGSGTRLTVV.

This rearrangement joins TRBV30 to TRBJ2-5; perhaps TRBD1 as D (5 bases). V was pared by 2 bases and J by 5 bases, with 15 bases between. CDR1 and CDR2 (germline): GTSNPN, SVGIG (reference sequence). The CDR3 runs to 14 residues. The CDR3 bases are TGTGCCTGGAGTCTCACAGGTTTGACGGAGACCCAGTACTTC. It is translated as CAWSLTGLTETQYF.

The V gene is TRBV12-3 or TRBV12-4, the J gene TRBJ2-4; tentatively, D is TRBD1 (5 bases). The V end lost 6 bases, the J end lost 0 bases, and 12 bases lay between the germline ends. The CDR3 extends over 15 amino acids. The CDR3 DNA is TGTGCCAGCAGCCCACAGGCACTAGCCAAAAACATTCAGTACTTC. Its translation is CASSPQALAKNIQYF.

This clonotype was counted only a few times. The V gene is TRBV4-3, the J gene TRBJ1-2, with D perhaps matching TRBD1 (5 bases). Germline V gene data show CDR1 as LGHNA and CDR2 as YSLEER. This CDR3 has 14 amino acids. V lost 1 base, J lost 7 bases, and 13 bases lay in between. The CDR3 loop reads CASSQGGKAFGYTF. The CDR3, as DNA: TGCGCCAGCAGCCAAGGGGGGAAGGCATTTGGCTACACCTTC.

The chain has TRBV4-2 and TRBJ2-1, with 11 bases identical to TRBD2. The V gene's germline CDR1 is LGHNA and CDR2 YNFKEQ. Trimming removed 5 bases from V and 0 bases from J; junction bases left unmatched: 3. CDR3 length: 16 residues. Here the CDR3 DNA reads TGTGCCAGCAGCAATAGCGGGAGGGCCTCCTACAATGAGCAGTTCTTC. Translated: CASSNSGRASYNEQFF.

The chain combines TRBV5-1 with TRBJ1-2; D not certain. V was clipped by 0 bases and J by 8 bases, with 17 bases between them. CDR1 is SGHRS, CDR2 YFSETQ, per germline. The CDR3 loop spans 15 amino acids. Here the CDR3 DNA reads TGCGCCAGCAGCTTGGCCCCGGAAAGCGGGAGCGGCTACACCTTC. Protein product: CASSLAPESGSGYTF.

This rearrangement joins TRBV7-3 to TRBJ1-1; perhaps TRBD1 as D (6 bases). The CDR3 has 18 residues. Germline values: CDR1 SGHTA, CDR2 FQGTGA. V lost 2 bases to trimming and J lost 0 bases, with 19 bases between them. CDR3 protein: CASSLSAGVPLMNTEAFF. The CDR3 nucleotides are TGTGCCAGCAGCTTATCCGCAGGGGTACCCCTCATGAACACTGAAGCTTTCTTT.

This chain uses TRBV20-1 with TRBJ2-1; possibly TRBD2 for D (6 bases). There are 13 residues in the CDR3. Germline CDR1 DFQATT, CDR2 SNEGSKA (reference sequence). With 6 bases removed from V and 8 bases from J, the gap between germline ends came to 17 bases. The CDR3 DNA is TGCAGTGCCAACAGCGGGTCCGGGGATGAGCAGTTCTTC. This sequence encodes CSANSGSGDEQFF.

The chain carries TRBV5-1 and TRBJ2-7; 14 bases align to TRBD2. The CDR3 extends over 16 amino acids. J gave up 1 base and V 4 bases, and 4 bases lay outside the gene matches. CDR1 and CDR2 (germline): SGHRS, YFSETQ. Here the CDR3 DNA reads TGCGCCAGCAGCCCGGGGACTAGCGGGAGTTCCTACGAGCAGTACTTC. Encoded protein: CASSPGTSGSSYEQYF.

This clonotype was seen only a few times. The CDR3: CAASPGHSYEQYF. The CDR3 bases are TGTGCCGCAAGCCCAGGGCACTCCTACGAGCAGTACTTC. V and J are TRBV30 and TRBJ2-7; TRBD1 is a possible D gene (5 bases). V was pared by 8 bases and J by 0 bases, with 14 bases between. Looked up from germline, CDR1 is GTSNPN and CDR2 is SVGIG (reference sequence). The CDR3 contains 13 residues. Together with reference TRBV30 and TRBJ2-7, the CDR3 gives the full variable domain: SQTIHQWPATLVQPVGSPLSLECTVEGTSNPNLYWYRQAAGRGLQLLFYSVGIGQISSEVPQNLSASRPQDRQFILSSKKLLLSDSGFYLCAASPGHSYEQYFGPGTRLTVT.

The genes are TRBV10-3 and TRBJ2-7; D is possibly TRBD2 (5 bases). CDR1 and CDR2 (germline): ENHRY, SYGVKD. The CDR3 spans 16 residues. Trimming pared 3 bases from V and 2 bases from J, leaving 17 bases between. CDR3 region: CAISEMIGSTTYEQYF. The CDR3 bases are TGTGCCATCAGTGAAATGATAGGGAGTACCACCTACGAGCAGTACTTC.

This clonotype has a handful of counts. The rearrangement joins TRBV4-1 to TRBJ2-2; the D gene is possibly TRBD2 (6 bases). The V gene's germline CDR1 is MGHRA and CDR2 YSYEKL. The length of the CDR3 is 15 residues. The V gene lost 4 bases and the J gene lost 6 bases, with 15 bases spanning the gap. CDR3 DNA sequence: TGCGCCAGCAGCCGGGCCGCCGGGAGTCCCGGGGAGCTGTTTTTT. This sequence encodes CASSRAAGSPGELFF.

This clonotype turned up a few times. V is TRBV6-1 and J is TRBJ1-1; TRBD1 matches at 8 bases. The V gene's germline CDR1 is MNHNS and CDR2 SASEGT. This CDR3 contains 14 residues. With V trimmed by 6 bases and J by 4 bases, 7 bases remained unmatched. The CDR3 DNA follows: TGTGCCAGCAGGCAACAGGGGGACGGCACTGAAGCTTTCTTT. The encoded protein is CASRQQGDGTEAFF.

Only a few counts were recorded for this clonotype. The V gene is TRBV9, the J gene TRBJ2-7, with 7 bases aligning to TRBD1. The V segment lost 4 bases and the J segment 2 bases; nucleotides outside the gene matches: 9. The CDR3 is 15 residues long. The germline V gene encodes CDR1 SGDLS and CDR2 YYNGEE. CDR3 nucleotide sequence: TGTGCCAGCAGCAGCCGGACAGGTTCTACCTACGAGCAGTACTTC. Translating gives CASSSRTGSTYEQYF.

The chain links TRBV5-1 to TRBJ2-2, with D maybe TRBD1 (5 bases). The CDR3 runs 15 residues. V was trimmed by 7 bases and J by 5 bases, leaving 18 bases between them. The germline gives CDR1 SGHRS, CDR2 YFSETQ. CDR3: CASEAQGSWTGELFF. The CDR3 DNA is TGCGCCAGCGAGGCTCAGGGTAGTTGGACCGGGGAGCTGTTTTTT.

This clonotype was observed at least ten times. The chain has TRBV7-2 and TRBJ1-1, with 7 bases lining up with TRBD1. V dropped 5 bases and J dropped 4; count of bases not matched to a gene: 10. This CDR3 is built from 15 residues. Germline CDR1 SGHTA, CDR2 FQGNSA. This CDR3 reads CASSRGQLLGTEAFF. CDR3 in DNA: TGTGCCAGCAGCCGGGGACAGCTATTGGGCACTGAAGCTTTCTTT.

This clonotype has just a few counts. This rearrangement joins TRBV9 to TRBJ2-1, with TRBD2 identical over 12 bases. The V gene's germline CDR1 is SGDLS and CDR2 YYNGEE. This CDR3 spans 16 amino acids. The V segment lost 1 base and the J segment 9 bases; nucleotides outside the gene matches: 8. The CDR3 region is CASSVTPTSGSGEQFF. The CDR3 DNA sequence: TGTGCCAGCAGCGTAACCCCGACTAGCGGGAGTGGTGAGCAGTTCTTC.

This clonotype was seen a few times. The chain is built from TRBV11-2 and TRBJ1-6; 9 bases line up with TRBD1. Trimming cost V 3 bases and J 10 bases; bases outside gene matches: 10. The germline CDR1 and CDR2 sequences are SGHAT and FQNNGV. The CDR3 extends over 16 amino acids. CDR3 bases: TGTGCCAGCAGCTTCGTGGCGGGACAGGGTTTGTCACCCCTCCACTTT. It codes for CASSFVAGQGLSPLHF.

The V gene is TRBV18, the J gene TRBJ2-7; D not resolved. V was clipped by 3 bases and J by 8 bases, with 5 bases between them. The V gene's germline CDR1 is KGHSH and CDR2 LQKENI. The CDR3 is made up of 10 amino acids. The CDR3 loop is CASSPLQQYF. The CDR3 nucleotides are TGTGCCAGCTCACCCTTGCAGCAGTACTTC.

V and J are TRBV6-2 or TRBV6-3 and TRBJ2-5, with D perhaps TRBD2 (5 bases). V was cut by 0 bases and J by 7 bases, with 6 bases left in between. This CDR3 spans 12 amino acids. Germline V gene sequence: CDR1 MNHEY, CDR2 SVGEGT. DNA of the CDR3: TGTGCCAGCAGTTACTCGGGAGCGACCCAGTACTTC. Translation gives CASSYSGATQYF.

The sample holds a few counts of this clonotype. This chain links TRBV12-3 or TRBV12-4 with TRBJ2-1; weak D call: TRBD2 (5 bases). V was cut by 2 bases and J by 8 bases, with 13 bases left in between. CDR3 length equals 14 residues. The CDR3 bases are TGTGCCAGCAGTTTAAATCTAGCTTACGATGAGCAGTTCTTC. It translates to CASSLNLAYDEQFF.

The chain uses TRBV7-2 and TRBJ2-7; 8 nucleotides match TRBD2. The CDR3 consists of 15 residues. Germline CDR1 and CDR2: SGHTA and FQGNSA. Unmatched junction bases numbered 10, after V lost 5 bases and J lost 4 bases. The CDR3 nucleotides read TGTGCCAGCAGCCAAAGCGGGTCTAGCGGGTACGAGCAGTACTTC. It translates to CASSQSGSSGYEQYF.

CDR3 coding DNA: TGTGCCAGCAGCTTGGTTACCAGGGGGATTCAAGAGACCCAGTACTTC. This gives the protein CASSLVTRGIQETQYF. This chain links TRBV5-5 with TRBJ2-5, with TRBD1 matching 7 bases. The CDR3 extends over 16 amino acids. Germline V gene sequence: CDR1 SGHKS, CDR2 YYEKEE (reference sequence). The ends lost 0 bases at V and 2 bases at J; junction bases unmatched: 7.

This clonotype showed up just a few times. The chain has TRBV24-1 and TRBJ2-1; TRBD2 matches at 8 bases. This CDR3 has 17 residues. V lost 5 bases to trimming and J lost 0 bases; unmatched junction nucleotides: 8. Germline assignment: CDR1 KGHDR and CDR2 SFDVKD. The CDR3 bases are TGTGCCACCAGTGGTTTCTCGGCGGGGGGCTCCTACAATGAGCAGTTCTTC. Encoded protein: CATSGFSAGGSYNEQFF.

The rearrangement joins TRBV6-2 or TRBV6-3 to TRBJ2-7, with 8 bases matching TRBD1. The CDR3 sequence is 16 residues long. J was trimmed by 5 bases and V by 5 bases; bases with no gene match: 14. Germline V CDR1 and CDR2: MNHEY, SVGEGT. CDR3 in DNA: TGTGCCAGCAGTGCCAATCAGGGGGCCTCGCATCACGAGCAGTACTTC. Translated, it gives CASSANQGASHHEQYF.